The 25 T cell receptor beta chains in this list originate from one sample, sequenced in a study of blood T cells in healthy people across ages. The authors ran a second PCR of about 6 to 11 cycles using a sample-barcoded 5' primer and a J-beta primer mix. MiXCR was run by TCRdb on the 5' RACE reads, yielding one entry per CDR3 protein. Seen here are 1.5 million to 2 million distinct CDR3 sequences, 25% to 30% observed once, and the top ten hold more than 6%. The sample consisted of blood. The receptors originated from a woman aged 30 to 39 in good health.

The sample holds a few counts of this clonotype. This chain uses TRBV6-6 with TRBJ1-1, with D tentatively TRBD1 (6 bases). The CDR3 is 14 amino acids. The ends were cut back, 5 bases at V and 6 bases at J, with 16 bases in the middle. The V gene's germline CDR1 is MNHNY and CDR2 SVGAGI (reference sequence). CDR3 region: CASSHLGQKSEAFF. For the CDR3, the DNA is TGTGCCAGCAGTCACCTAGGACAGAAATCTGAAGCTTTCTTT.

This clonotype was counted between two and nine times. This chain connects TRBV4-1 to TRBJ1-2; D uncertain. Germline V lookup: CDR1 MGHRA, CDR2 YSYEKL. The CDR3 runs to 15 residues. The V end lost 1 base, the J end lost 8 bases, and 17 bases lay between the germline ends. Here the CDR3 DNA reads TGCGCCAGCAGCCAAGGTCTTCTGGGCGGCTACGGCTACACCTTC. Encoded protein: CASSQGLLGGYGYTF.

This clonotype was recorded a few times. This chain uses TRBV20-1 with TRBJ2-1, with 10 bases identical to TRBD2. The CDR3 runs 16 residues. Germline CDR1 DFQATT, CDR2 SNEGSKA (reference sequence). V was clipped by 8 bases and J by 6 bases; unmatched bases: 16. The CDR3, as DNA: TGCAGTCCTCGTGAGATAGCGGGGGGTCTGGGCAATGAGCAGTTCTTC. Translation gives CSPREIAGGLGNEQFF.

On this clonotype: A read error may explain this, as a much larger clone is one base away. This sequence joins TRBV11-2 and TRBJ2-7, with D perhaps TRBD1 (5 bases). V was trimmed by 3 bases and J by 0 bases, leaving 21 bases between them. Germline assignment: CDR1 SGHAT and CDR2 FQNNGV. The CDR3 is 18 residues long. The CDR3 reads CASSFQPPTALNSYEQYF. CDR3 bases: TGTGCCAGCAGCTTCCAACCCCCGACAGCCCTTAACTCCTACGAGCAGTACTTC.

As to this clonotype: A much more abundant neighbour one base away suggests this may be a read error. This chain's CDR3 is CATGRGSSLNYEQYF. The CDR3 nucleotides read TGTGCCACGGGACGGGGGTCCTCGCTTAACTACGAGCAGTACTTC. The chain joins TRBV10-3 to TRBJ2-7, with a possible D match to TRBD2 (6 bases). Germline CDR1 ENHRY, CDR2 SYGVKD. Trimming shortened V by 10 bases and J by 3 bases, and 22 bases separated the two germline ends. This CDR3 region has 15 residues.

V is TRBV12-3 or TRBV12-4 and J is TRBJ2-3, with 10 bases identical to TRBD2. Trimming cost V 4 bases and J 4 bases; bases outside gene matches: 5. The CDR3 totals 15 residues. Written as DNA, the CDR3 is TGTGCCAGCAGTTGGAGGACTAGCGGAGCAGATACGCAGTATTTT. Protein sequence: CASSWRTSGADTQYF.

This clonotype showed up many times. In DNA, the CDR3 is TGTGCCAGCAGCGGGCGACGGGACAGGGGCGTCTCCTACGAGCAGTACTTC. As protein: CASSGRRDRGVSYEQYF. This chain connects TRBV7-9 to TRBJ2-7; 10 nucleotides align to TRBD1. Germline V CDR1 and CDR2: SEHNR, FQNEAQ (reference sequence). After removal of 5 bases from V and 0 bases from J, the junction contained 10 bases not matched to a gene. This CDR3 has 17 residues.

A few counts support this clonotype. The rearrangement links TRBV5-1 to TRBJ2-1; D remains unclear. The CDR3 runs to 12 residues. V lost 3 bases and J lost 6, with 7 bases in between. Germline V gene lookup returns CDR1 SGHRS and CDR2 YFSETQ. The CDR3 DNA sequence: TGCGCCAGCAGCTCGTACAGCAATGAGCAGTTCTTC. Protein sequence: CASSSYSNEQFF.

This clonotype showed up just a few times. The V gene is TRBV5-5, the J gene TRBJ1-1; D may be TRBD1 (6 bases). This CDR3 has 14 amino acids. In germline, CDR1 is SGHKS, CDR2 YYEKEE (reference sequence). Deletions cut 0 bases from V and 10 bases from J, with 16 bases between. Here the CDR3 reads CASSLAGPEGGAFF. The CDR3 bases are TGTGCCAGCAGCTTGGCCGGGCCAGAAGGGGGAGCTTTCTTT. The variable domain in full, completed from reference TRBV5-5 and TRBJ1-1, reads DAGVTQSPTHLIKTRGQQVTLRCSPISGHKSVSWYQQVLGQGPQFIFQYYEKEERGRGNFPDRFSARQFPNYSSELNVNALLLGDSALYLCASSLAGPEGGAFFGQGTRLTVV.

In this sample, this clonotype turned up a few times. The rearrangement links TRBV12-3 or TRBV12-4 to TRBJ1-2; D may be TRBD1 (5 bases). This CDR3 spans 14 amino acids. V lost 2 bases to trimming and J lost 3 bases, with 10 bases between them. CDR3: CASSLLRGDYGYTF. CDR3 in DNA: TGTGCCAGCAGTTTATTGCGGGGGGACTATGGCTACACCTTC.

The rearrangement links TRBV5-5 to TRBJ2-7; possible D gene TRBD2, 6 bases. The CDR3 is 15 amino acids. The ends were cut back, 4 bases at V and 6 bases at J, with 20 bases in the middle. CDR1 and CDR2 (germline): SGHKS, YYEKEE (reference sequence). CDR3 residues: CASSLVEGRPCEQYF. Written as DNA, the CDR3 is TGTGCCAGCAGCCTCGTGGAGGGAAGGCCCTGCGAGCAGTACTTC.

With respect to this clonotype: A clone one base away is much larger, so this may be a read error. The CDR3 bases are TGTGCCAGCAGCCCTATCCTAGCGGGGGGAGAGCAGTACTTC. It yields the protein CASSPILAGGEQYF. The V and J genes are TRBV7-2 and TRBJ2-7; 11 bases are a match to TRBD2. The trim removed 5 bases at V and 7 bases at J, leaving 7 bases unmatched. Germline V gives CDR1 SGHTA, CDR2 FQGNSA. This CDR3 contains 14 residues.

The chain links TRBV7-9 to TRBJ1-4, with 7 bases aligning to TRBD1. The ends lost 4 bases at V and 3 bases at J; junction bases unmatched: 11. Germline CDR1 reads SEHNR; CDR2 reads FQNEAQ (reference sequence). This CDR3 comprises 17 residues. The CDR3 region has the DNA TGTGCCAGCAGCTCGGACAGGTTTGCGCGGTCTAATGAAAAACTGTTTTTT. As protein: CASSSDRFARSNEKLFF.

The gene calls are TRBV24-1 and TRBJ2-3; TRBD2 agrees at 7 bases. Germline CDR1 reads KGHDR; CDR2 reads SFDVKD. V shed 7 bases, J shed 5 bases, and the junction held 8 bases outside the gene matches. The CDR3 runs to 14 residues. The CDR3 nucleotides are TGTGCCACCAGGTCGGGGGGAGTCGGAGATACGCAGTATTTT. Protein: CATRSGGVGDTQYF.

CDR3 nucleotide sequence: TGTGCCAGCAGTCCCGGGGGGGCGTTGACCGGGGAGCTGTTTTTT. Its translation is CASSPGGALTGELFF. The V gene is TRBV4-2, the J gene TRBJ2-2; 8 bases align to TRBD2. This CDR3 has 15 amino acids. Germline CDR1 and CDR2: LGHNA and YNFKEQ. Trimming at V came to 6 bases and at J to 5 bases, leaving 8 bases not matched to a gene.

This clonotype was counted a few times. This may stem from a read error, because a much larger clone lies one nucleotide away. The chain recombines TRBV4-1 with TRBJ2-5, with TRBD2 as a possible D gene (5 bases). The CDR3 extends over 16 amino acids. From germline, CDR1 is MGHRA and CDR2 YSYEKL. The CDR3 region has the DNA TGCACCAGCAGCCAAGGTGTCTCCGGGGAAAGTGAGACCCAGTACTTC. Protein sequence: CTSSQGVSGESETQYF.

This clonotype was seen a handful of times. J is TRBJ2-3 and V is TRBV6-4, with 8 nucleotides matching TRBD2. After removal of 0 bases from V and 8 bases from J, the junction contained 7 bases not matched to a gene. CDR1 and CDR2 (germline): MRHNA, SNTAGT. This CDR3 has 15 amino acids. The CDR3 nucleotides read TGTGCCAGCAGTGACTCTTCTCTAGCGGGCGTTACGCAGTATTTT. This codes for CASSDSSLAGVTQYF.

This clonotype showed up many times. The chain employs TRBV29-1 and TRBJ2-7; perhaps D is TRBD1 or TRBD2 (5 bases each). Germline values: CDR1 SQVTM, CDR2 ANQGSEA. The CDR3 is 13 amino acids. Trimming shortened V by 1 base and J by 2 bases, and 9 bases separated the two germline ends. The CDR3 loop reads CSVEGSGPYEQYF. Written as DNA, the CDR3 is TGCAGCGTTGAAGGGTCGGGACCCTACGAGCAGTACTTC.

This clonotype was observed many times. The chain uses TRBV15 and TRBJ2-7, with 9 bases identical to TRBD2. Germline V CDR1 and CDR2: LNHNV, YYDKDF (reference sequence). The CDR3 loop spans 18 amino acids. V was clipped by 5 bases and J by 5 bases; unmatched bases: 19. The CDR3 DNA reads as TGTGCCACCAGCCCTCCAGAGCGGGTGAGCGGGAGGTTCAACGAGCAGTACTTC. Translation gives CATSPPERVSGRFNEQYF. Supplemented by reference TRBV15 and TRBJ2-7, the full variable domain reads DAMVIQNPRYQVTQFGKPVTLSCSQTLNHNVMYWYQQKSSQAPKLLFHYYDKDFNNEADTPDNFQSRRPNTSFCFLDIRSPGLGDTAMYLCATSPPERVSGRFNEQYFGPGTRLTVT.

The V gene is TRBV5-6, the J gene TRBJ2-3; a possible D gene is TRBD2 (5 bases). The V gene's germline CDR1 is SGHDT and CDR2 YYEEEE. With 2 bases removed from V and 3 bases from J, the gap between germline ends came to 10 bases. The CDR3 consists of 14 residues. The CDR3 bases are TGTGCCAGCAGCTTCGCACTAGTAACAGATACGCAGTATTTT. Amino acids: CASSFALVTDTQYF.

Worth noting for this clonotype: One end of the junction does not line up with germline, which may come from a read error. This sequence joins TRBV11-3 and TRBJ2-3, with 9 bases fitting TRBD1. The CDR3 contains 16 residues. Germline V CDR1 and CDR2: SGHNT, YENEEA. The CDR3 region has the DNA TGTGCCAGCAGCGGCGGGGTGGACAGGGGCACAGATACGCGGTATTTT. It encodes CASSGGVDRGTDTRYF.

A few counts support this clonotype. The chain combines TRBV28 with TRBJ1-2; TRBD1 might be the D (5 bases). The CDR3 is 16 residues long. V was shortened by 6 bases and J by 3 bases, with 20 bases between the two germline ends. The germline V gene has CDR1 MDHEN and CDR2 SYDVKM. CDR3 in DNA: TGTGCCAGCAGCTCGAACCCGAGGGGCAGATACTATGGCTACACCTTC. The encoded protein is CASSSNPRGRYYGYTF.

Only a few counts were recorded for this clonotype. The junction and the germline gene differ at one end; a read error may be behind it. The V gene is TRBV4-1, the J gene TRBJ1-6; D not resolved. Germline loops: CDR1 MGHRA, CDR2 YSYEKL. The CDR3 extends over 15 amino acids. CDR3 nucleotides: TGCGCCAGCAGCCAGTCGCGGTCCTATAATTCGCCCCTCCACTTT. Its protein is CASSQSRSYNSPLHF.

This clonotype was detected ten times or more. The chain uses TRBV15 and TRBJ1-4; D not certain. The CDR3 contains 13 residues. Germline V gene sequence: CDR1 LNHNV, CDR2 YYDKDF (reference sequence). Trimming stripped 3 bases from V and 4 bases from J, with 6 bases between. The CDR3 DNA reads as TGTGCCACCAGCAGCCGCATTAATGAAAAACTGTTTTTT. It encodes CATSSRINEKLFF.

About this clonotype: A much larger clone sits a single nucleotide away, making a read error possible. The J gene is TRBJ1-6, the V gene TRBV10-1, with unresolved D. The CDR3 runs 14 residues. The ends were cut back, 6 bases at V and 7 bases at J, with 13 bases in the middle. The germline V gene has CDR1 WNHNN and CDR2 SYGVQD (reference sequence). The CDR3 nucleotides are TGCGCCAGCAGGTTTCCAGGCGAAAATTCACCCCTCCACTTT. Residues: CASRFPGENSPLHF.